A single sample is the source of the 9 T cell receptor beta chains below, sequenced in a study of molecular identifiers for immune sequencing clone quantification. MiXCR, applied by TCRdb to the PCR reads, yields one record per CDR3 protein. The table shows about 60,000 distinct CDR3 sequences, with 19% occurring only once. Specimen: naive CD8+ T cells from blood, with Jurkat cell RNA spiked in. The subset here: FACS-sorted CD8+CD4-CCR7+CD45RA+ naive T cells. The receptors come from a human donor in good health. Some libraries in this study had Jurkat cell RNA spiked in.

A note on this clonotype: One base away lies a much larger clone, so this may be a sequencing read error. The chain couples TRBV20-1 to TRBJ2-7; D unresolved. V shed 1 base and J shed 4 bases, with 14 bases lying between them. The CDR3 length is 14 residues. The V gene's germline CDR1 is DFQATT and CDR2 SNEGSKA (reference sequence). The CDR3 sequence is CSARGSGSGYEQYF. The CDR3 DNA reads TGCAGTGCTAGAGGTTCCGGCAGTGGGTACGAGCAGTACTTC.

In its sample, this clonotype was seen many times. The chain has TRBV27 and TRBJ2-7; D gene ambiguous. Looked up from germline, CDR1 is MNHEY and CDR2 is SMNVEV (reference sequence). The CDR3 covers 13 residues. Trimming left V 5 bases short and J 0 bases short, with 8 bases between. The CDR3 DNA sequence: TGTGCCAGCAGTCCCGGGTCCTCCTACGAGCAGTACTTC. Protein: CASSPGSSYEQYF.

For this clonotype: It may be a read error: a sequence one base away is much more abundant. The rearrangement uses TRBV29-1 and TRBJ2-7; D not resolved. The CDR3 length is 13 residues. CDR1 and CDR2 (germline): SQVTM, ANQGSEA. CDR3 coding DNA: TGCGGCGTTGAAACCCCGGACGGCTACGAGCAGTACTTC. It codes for CGVETPDGYEQYF.

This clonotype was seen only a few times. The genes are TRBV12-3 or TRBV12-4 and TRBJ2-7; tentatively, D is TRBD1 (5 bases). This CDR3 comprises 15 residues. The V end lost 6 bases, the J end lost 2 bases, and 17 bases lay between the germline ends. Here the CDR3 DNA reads TGTGCCAGCAGCTGGGGCTGGAACCCGACCTACGAGCAGTACTTC. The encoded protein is CASSWGWNPTYEQYF.

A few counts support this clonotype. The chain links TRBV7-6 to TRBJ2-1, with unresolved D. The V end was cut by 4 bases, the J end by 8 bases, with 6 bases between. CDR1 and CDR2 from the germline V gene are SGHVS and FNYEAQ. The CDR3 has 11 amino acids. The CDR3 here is CASSSHHEQFF. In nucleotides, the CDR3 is TGTGCCAGCAGCTCCCATCATGAGCAGTTCTTC.

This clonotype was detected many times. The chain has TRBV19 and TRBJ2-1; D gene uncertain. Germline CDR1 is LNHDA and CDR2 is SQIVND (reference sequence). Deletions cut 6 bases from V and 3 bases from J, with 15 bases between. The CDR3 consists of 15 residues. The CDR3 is CASSLGGPYYNEQFF. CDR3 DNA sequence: TGTGCCAGTAGCCTCGGTGGTCCCTACTACAATGAGCAGTTCTTC.

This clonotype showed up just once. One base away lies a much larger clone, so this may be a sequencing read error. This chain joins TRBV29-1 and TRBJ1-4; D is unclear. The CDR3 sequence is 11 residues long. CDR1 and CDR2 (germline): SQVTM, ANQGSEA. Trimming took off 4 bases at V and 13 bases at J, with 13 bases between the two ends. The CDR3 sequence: CSVGFGVGLFF. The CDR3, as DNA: TGCAGCGTTGGGTTCGGGGTAGGACTGTTTTTT.

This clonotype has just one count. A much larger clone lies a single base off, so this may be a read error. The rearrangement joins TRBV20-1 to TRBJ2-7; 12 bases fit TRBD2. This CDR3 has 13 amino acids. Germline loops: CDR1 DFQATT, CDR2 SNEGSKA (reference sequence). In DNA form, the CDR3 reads TGCGGTGCTAGACTAGCGGGAGCCTACGAGCAGTACTTC. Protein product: CGARLAGAYEQYF.

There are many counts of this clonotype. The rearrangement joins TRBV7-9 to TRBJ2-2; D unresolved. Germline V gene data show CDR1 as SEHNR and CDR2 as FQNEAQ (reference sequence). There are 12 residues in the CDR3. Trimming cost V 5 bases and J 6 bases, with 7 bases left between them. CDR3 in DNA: TGTGCCAGCAGCCCCTCAGCCGGGGAGCTGTTTTTT. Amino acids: CASSPSAGELFF.